This T cell receptor (beta chain) was sequenced during a study of CXCR3-negative and CXCR3-positive naive CD8 T cells. Study-level results: When CXCR3-positive naive cells were set against CXCR3-negative naive cells, the former had more hydrophobic TRB CDR3s. Naive cells, whether CXCR3-negative or CXCR3-positive, had similar TRBV-TRBJ usage, while memory cells differed. Cryopreserved cells partially lost CXCR3 expression, and fresh PBMCs were used in most assays. Similarly elevated diversity marked both naive subsets, with memory CD8+ cells showing far lower diversity.

As regards this clonotype: Its matching antigen is unknown.

Libraries of TRB cDNA were made by 5' RACE and carried UMIs. For each CDR3 protein, TCRdb gives one entry from its re-call of the 5' RACE reads, without DNA. The sample data list 40,000 to 50,000 distinct CDR3 sequences. This CDR3 is 16 amino acids long. The germline V gene encodes CDR1 MDHEN and CDR2 SYDVKM. Sequenced: naive CXCR3- CD8+ T cells from blood. Subset reported: CD45RO-CCR7+CD27+CD95- naive CD8+ T cells lacking CXCR3 (TNR3-). This sequence joins TRBV28 and TRBJ2-1; TCRdb's D gene call, TRBD2, goes unchecked for lack of DNA. The receptor's source is a human donor in good health. Some clones in this sample may be carry-over from other donors' samples. The CDR3 loop is CASSSTSEPFYNEQFF.